This entry concerns a single T cell receptor beta chain. The data stem from a study of blood T cell repertoires in COVID-19. Study-level information: Specimens from acute and convalescent COVID-19 originated in the United States, Italy and Spain.

This CDR3 has 16 amino acids. V trimming: 4 bases; J trimming: 0 bases; junction bases outside the gene matches: 8. The V gene's germline CDR1 is MNHNS and CDR2 SASEGT. Per the study methods: The authors estimated nucleated cell counts from reference gene primer amplification. The repertoire was sequenced with immunoSEQ multiplex PCR; TCRdb's copy has only in-frame clones and lacks some. V and J calls and clone size are given by that table; D and trimming were obtained from the DNA. The data show 110,000 to 150,000 clones, roughly 80% seen once. The chain has TRBV6-1 and TRBJ2-7; TRBD2 agrees at 8 bases. The source is a man aged 50 or older with active or convalescent COVID-19. The sample taken for sequencing was peripheral blood. In DNA, the CDR3 is TGTGCCAGCAGTGGATTAGCGGGGATAAGCTCCTACGAGCAGTACTTC. It translates to CASSGLAGISSYEQYF.